The 6 T cell receptor beta chains listed next were all sequenced from one sample in a study of blood T cell repertoires in COVID-19. TCRdb's table, derived via immunoSEQ multiplex PCR, lists solely in-frame clones and lacks some. Seen here are about 160,000 clones, 70% to 85% observed once, and the top ten hold over 20%. The source material was peripheral blood. The receptors here all came from a woman of 80 years or more with acute or convalescent COVID-19.

The rearrangement uses TRBV5-5 and TRBJ2-7, with a weak D call TRBD2 (6 bases). The CDR3 is 16 residues long. CDR1 and CDR2 from the germline V gene are SGHKS and YYEKEE (reference sequence). V dropped 0 bases and J dropped 3 bases, with 16 bases sitting between them. The CDR3 sequence: CASSLGGGLMVYEQYF. CDR3 nucleotides: TGTGCCAGCAGCTTGGGTGGGGGGTTAATGGTCTACGAGCAGTACTTC.

This chain joins TRBV29-1 and TRBJ2-3; possible D gene TRBD1, 5 bases. The CDR3 consists of 15 residues. Trimming cost V 6 bases and J 5 bases, with 21 bases left between them. The germline gives CDR1 SQVTM, CDR2 ANQGSEA. CDR3 in DNA: TGCAGCGTCCCCACCCAGGGTGGTACAGGAGATACGCAGTATTTT. As protein: CSVPTQGGTGDTQYF.

The chain is built from TRBV7-9 and TRBJ2-3, with D hard to call. Germline assignment: CDR1 SEHNR and CDR2 FQNEAQ (reference sequence). V gave up 4 bases and J gave up 2 bases, with 4 bases separating them. This CDR3 region has 12 residues. This chain's CDR3 is CASSSYTDTQYF. In nucleotides, the CDR3 is TGTGCCAGCAGCTCCTACACAGATACGCAGTATTTT.

This clone was counted a few times. This sequence joins TRBV30 and TRBJ1-6; D is unresolved. Germline loops: CDR1 GTSNPN, CDR2 SVGIG (reference sequence). The length of the CDR3 is 14 residues. V dropped 2 bases and J dropped 6 bases, with 11 bases sitting between them. In DNA, the CDR3 is TGTGCCTGGAGTTTGAGCAATAGTAATTCACCCCTCCACTTT. It translates to CAWSLSNSNSPLHF.

DNA of the CDR3: TGTGCCAGTAGTGACCGGGACACAGATACGCAGTATTTT. Protein product: CASSDRDTDTQYF. This rearrangement joins TRBV19 to TRBJ2-3; tentatively, D is TRBD2 (5 bases). The germline V gene has CDR1 LNHDA and CDR2 SQIVND (reference sequence). This CDR3 has 13 amino acids. Trimming removed 5 bases at V and 2 bases at J, with 8 bases between.

The rearrangement links TRBV9 to TRBJ2-1; 7 bases line up with TRBD2. This CDR3 spans 15 amino acids. Germline trimming cut 0 bases from V and 4 bases from J; bases unmatched to any gene: 4. Looked up from germline, CDR1 is SGDLS and CDR2 is YYNGEE. CDR3 in DNA: TGTGCCAGCAGCGTAGACAGCGGGGTATACAATGAGCAGTTCTTC. This sequence encodes CASSVDSGVYNEQFF.